Described below is a single T cell receptor (beta chain) sequence and its context. This clonotype has just a few counts. The specificity of this receptor is unknown. Base qualities were left out, and no much larger clone turns up one base away. This sample is part of a study of blood T cells in healthy people across ages (dated by TCRdb to the mid-2010s). Looking at the study overall: Template switching captured roughly one uniquely barcoded TCR beta cDNA molecule per two T cells in model experiments. To track age-related changes in TCR beta repertoire diversity, the study relied on deep sequencing normalized with unique cDNA molecular identifiers. Four age groups were formed from the donors: young (average about 15 years), middle-aged (around 39), aged (approximately 60) and long-lived (around 80). To avoid experimental bias, donors of different ages were spread randomly across the sequencing lanes. For two donors (one aged 18 to 29 and one aged 80 or older), the study analyzed two additional independent replicas of 1 million unique cDNA reads from the same blood draw.

Systemically healthy Caucasian individuals from Russia, some 40 in total and aged roughly 6 to 100 years, were included as donors. Ten milliliters of peripheral blood were drawn from each donor into EDTA-treated Vacutainer tubes. Ficoll-Paque density-gradient centrifugation was used to isolate PBMCs, with at least 6.5 million per sample. Trizol reagent was used to extract total RNA from PBMCs, with at least 6 micrograms per sample. The percentages of naive CD45RAhigh/CD27high T cells were determined by flow cytometry on a PBMC aliquot from every donor. Library preparation used 5' RACE. A second PCR of roughly 7 to 11 cycles was performed with a sample-barcoded 5' primer and a J-beta primer mix. A unique molecular identifier was introduced onto each TCR beta cDNA molecule by a template-switch 5' adaptor carrying 12 random nucleotides. Each sample yielded at least 2.5 million CDR3-containing paired-end reads. First-strand cDNA was synthesized from all RNA with the Mint cDNA synthesis kit, primed by a TRBC-specific oligonucleotide. Following uracil-DNA glycosylase treatment, all cDNA underwent a first 18-cycle PCR with the universal primers M1SS and BC2_uni_R. Concerning the study's data processing: For normalization, 1 million high-quality reads were randomly selected from each sample, with every read carrying a distinct molecular identifier. Instead of being binned into consensus sequences, reads with shared molecular identifiers were discarded. MiTCR, with a Q25 quality threshold and the strictest error-elimination algorithm, was used for CDR3 identification, clonotype clustering and error correction. A nonparametric unseen species model with Euler transformation was used to estimate lower-bound total TCR beta diversity. TCRdb reprocessed the public reads (quality trimming at Q25 with fastp, clone calling with MiXCR) and kept in-frame beta chains. When rows share a CDR3 protein, they turn into one entry using the most common DNA and genes. For this entry, the V and J calls and clone size follow TCRdb and not the study's own pipeline. The sample records 1.5 million to 2 million distinct CDR3 sequences, 30% to 40% of which are singletons. The ten largest clones add up to about 23% of the sample.

The junction carries 10 bases between V and J, which are trimmed by 3 bases and 11 bases respectively. Taken from the germline V gene, the CDR1 and CDR2 loops are ENHRY and SYGVKD. The CDR3 has 11 amino acids, counting the end cysteine and phenylalanine. The only DNA kept is the CDR3, 33 bases in frame from the first base. Broader findings and caveats from the paper: Compared with the aged group, the long-lived group had more naive CD4+ T cells, fewer expanded clones and increased TCR diversity, a pattern suggesting age selection. Estimates of total diversity based on one million sequenced T cells were considered lower bounds and underestimates. Observed TCR beta diversity per million T cells fell roughly linearly with age, and a significant reduction was already apparent by age roughly 41. Donor CMV infection status was unknown, potentially confounding age-related changes in expanded clonotypes. Because profiling used bulk unsorted PBMCs, naive and antigen-experienced compartments could not be compared conclusively. Observed TCR beta diversity correlated strongly with the percentage of naive T cells measured by flow cytometry.

Source material: blood. This TCR was recovered from a human donor in good health. The chain joins TRBV10-3 to TRBJ2-5, with the D gene not clear enough to name. The encoded CDR3 is CAISDQVRQYF. The DNA sequence follows: TGTGCCATCAGTGACCAGGTGCGGCAGTACTTC.